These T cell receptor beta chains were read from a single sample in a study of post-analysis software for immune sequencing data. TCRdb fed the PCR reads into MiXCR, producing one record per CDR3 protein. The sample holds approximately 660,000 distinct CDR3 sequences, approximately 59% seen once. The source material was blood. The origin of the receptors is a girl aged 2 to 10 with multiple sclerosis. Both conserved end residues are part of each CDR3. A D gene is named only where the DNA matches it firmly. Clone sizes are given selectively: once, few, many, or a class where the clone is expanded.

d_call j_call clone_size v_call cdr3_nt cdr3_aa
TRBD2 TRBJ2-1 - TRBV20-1 TGCAGTGCTGCCCGACTAGCGGGGACCATACATAATGAGCAGTTCTTC CSAARLAGTIHNEQFF
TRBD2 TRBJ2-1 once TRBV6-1 TGTGCCAGCAGGCCGGGACTAGCGGGAGGCTCCTACAATGAGCAGTTCTTC CASRPGLAGGSYNEQFF
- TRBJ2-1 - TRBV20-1 TGCAGTGCTAGAGATCCGGGGCTCCAGCAGTTCTTC CSARDPGLQQFF
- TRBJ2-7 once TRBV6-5 TGTGCCAGCAGAGGCGCGGGAAATAGGCCTTACGAGCAGTACTTC CASRGAGNRPYEQYF
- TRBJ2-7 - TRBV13 TGTGCCAGCAGCTTCTCAGGGTTCGAGCAGTACTTC CASSFSGFEQYF
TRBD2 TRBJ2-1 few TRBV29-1 TGCAGCGTTGCGGGACTAGCGGGACATTCATCCAGGTCCTACAATGAGCAGTTCTTC CSVAGLAGHSSRSYNEQFF
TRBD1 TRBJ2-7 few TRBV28 TGTGCCAGCAGTTCTTCCGGGACAGACAGCTATGAGCAGTACTTC CASSSSGTDSYEQYF
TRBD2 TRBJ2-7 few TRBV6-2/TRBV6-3 TGTGCCAGCAGTTCACTAGCGTCTATCTACGAGCAGTACTTC CASSSLASIYEQYF
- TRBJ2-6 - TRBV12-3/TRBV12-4 TGTGCCATCAGGAGGTCTGGGGCCAACGTCCTGACTTTC CAIRRSGANVLTF
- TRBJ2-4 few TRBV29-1 TGCAGCGCGTTGGGGGCCAAAAACATTCAGTACTTC CSALGAKNIQYF
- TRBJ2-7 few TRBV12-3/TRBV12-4 TGTGCCAGCAGTGCCCTGTTGCGGGCAACTTCCTACGAGCAGTACTTC CASSALLRATSYEQYF
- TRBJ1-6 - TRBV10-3 TGTGCCATCAGTGAGTCCGGCAGCTATAATTCACCCCTCCACTTT CAISESGSYNSPLHF
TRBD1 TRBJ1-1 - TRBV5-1 TGCGCCAGCAGCTCGGACAGGGGGAAGATAGGAGCTTTCTTT CASSSDRGKIGAFF
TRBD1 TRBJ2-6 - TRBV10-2 TGCGCCAGCAGTGAGTCGTTGATGGGAGTGACAGGGGGACCTGGGGCCAACGTCCTGACTTTC CASSESLMGVTGGPGANVLTF
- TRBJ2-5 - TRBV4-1 TGCGCCAGCAGCCAAGATTTCGGCCGGCGGGGAGAGACCCAGTACTTC CASSQDFGRRGETQYF
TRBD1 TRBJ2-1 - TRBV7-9 TGTGCCAGCAGCATGACAGGGGACAATGAGCAGTTCTTC CASSMTGDNEQFF
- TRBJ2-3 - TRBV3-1 TGTGCCAGCAGCCTCCGGACTGCAAGTAGAGATACGCAGTATTTT CASSLRTASRDTQYF
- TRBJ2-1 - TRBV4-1 TGCGCCAGCAGCAACACAGGGGGGGATGAGCAGTTCTTC CASSNTGGDEQFF
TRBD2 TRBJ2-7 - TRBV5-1 TGCGCCAGCAGCCCAGGGACTAGCGGGAGGGCTCCTGGGTTCGAGCAGTACTTC CASSPGTSGRAPGFEQYF
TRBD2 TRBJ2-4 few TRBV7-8 TGTGCCAGCAGCTTGGGGATATTGGAGCGGGGGGGCCGGGGAAACATTCAGTACTTC CASSLGILERGGRGNIQYF
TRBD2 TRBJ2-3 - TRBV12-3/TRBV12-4 TGTGCCAGCAGTGTACCGGGACTAGCGGGGGCATCGCAGTATTTT CASSVPGLAGASQYF
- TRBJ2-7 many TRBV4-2 TGTGCCAGCAGCCAAGATAGAGGGGCCTACGAGCAGTACTTC CASSQDRGAYEQYF
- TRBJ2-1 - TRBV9 TGTGCCAGCAGCGTATCCCCACTAGGACCCAATGAGCAGTTCTTC CASSVSPLGPNEQFF
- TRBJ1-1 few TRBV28 TGTGCCAGCAGTTTAGACGGGGTTCGCACTGATGCTTTCTTT CASSLDGVRTDAFF
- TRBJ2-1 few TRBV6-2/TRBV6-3 TGTGCCAGCTCACCGGGGGACGGAACGTTCTTC CASSPGDGTFF
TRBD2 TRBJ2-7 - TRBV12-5 TGTGCTAGTGGTTTGGAAGGACTAGCGGATAACTACGAGCAGTACTTC CASGLEGLADNYEQYF
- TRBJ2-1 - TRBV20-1 TGCAGTGCTATCCAACGGGGGCAGGCCTACAATGAGCAGTTCTTC CSAIQRGQAYNEQFF
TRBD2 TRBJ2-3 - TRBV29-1 TGCAGCGTGGGGGGGACTAGCGGGGCTGGCACAGATACGCAGTATTTT CSVGGTSGAGTDTQYF
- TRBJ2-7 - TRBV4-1 TGCGCCAGCAGCCAAGTCCCGGGACACCTCTCCTACGAGCAGTACTTC CASSQVPGHLSYEQYF
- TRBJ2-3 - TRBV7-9 TGTGCCAGCAGCCGGCCTCTGGGGGGCCCTTCCCCAGATACGCAGTATTTT CASSRPLGGPSPDTQYF
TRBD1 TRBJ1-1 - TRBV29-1 TGCAGCGTTGGACAGGGCGACACTGAAGCTTTCTTT CSVGQGDTEAFF
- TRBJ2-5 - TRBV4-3 TGCGCCAGCAGCAAAGAGCGGGTTCTGTCACAAGAGACCCAGTACTTC CASSKERVLSQETQYF
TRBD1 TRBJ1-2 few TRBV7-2 TGTGCCGGCAGCTCGGACAGGGGTGCGGATGGCTACACCTTC CAGSSDRGADGYTF
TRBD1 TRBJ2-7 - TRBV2 TGTGCCAGCGTTCCTCCGGGACAGGGACCCTACGAGCAGTACTTC CASVPPGQGPYEQYF
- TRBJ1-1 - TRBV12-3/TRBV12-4 TGTGCCAGCAACGAGGTGACTGAAGCTTTCTTT CASNEVTEAFF
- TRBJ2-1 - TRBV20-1 TGCAGTGCTCCGGGAAATCTAGCCGGCAATGAGCAGTTCTTC CSAPGNLAGNEQFF
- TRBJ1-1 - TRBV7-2 TGTGCCAGCAGCCTAGTGGGGGGGACGAGCACTGAAGCTTTCTTT CASSLVGGTSTEAFF
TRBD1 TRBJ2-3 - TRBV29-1 TGCAGCGTTGGGGGACAGGGGATGGGAGATACGCAGTATTTT CSVGGQGMGDTQYF
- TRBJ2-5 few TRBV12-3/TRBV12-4 TGTGCCAGCACCCGGACTGGGGAGACCCAGTACTTC CASTRTGETQYF
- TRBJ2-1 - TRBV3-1 TGTGCCAGCAGCCAAGATCATGGTGAGGGTTTAGGATTCGGTGAGCAGTTCTTC CASSQDHGEGLGFGEQFF
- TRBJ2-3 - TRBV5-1 TGCGCCAGCAGCCCAGCGACAGGTTATACGCAGTATTTT CASSPATGYTQYF
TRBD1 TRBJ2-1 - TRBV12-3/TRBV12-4 TGTGCCAGCCAGCGGACAGGGGGAAATGAGCAGTTCTTC CASQRTGGNEQFF
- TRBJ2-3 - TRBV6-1 TGTGCCAGCAGTGCGGGGGATATCACAGATACGCAGTATTTT CASSAGDITDTQYF
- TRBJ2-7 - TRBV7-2 TGTGCCAGCAGCTTAGCCCTGGACTCCTACGAGCAGTACTTC CASSLALDSYEQYF
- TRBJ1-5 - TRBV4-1 TGCGCCAGCAGCCAAGATCTACAGGGACGGAATCAGCCCCAGCATTTT CASSQDLQGRNQPQHF
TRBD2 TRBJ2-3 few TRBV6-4 TGTGCCAGCAGTGACTCAGCGGGGGGGGCAGATACGCAGTATTTT CASSDSAGGADTQYF
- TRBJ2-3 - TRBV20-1 TGCAGTGCGCCCTCCCTGACTCCAAGCACAGATACGCAGTATTTT CSAPSLTPSTDTQYF
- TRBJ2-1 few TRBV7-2 TGTGCCAGCAGCTTAGTGGCGCCGGAATCCTACAATGAGCAGTTCTTC CASSLVAPESYNEQFF
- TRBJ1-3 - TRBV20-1 TGCAGTGCTAGAGATGGGAGGGGGGGCGAGTCTGGAAACACCATATATTTT CSARDGRGGESGNTIYF
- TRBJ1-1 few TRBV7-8 TGTGCTAGCAGCCCCGTAGACAGGAACACTGAAGCTTTCTTT CASSPVDRNTEAFF
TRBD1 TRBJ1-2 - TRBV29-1 TGCAGCGTTATTCGACAGGGGCCCAACTACTATGGCTACACCTTC CSVIRQGPNYYGYTF
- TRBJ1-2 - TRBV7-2 TGTGCCAGCAGCTTAGCTAAGGGGGATGGCTACACCTTC CASSLAKGDGYTF
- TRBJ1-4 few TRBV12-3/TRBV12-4 TGTGCCAGCAAGGGCATGCGGGCTAATGAAAAACTGTTTTTT CASKGMRANEKLFF
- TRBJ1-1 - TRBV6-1 TGTGCCAGCAGCCTCCAGAAGGGGGATTCTCCGAGGGACACTGAAGCTTTCTTT CASSLQKGDSPRDTEAFF
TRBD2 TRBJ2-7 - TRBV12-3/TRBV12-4 TGTGCCAGCAGTCGCCCCTCTGGCGGGAGAGGCGAGCAGTACTTC CASSRPSGGRGEQYF
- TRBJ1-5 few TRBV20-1 TGCAGTGCTAGCGAGGGTGTGGACCAGCCCCAGCATTTT CSASEGVDQPQHF
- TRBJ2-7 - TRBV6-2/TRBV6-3 TGTGCCAGCAGCAGCCTCGGACTCTCCTACGAGCAGTACTTC CASSSLGLSYEQYF
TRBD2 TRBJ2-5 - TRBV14 TGTGCCAGCAGCTCCCGCCCTAGCGGGCAAGAGACCCAGTACTTC CASSSRPSGQETQYF